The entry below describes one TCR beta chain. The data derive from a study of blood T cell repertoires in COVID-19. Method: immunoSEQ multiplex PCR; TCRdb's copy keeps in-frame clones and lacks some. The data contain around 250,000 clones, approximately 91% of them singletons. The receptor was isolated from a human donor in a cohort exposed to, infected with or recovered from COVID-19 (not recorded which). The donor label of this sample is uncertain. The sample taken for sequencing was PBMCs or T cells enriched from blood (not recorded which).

In DNA form, the CDR3 reads TGTGCCAGCAGTACAGGGCCCTCAGATACGCAGTATTTT. Translating gives CASSTGPSDTQYF. The chain is built from TRBV6-5 and TRBJ2-3; the D gene is possibly TRBD1 (6 bases). V shed 5 bases and J shed 4 bases, with 10 bases lying between them. Germline CDR1 is MNHEY and CDR2 is SVGAGI. This CDR3 contains 13 residues.